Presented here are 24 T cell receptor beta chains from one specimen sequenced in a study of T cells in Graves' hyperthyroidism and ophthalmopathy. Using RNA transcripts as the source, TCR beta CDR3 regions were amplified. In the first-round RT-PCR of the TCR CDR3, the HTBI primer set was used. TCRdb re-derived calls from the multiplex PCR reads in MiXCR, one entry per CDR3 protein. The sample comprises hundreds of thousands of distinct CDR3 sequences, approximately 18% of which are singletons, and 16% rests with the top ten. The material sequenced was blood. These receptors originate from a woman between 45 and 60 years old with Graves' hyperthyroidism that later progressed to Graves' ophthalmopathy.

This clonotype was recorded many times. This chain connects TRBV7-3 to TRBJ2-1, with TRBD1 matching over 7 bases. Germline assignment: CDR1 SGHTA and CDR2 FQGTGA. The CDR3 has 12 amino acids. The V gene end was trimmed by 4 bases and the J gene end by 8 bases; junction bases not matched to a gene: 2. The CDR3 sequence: CASSSQGDEQFF. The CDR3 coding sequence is TGTGCCAGCAGCTCCCAGGGGGATGAGCAGTTCTTC.

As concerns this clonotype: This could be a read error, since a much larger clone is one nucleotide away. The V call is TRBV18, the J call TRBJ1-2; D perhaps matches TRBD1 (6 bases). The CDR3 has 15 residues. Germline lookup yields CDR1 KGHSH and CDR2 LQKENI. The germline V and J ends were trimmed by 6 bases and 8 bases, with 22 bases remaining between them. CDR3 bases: TGTGCCAGCTCCCCAGGAACAGGGAGGACCCTCGGCTACACCTTC. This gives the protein CASSPGTGRTLGYTF.

CDR3 residues: CASSLPGAGTGELFF. As DNA, the CDR3 is TGTGCCAGCAGCTTACCCGGGGCGGGCACCGGGGAGCTGTTTTTT. The rearrangement links TRBV11-2 to TRBJ2-2, with D perhaps TRBD1 or TRBD2 (5 bases each). In germline, CDR1 is SGHAT, CDR2 FQNNGV. The CDR3 totals 15 residues. Trimming took off 2 bases at V and 4 bases at J, with 11 bases between the two ends.

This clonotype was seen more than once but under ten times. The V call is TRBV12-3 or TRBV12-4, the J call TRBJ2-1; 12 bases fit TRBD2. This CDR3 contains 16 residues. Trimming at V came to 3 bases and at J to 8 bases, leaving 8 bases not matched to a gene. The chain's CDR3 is CASSFRTSGVGDEQFF. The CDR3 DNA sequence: TGTGCCAGCAGTTTTAGGACTAGCGGGGTGGGAGATGAGCAGTTCTTC.

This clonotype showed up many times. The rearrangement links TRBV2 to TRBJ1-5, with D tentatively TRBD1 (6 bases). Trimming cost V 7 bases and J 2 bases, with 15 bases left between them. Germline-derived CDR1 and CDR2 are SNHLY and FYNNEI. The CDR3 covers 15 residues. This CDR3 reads CASKQQGLGNQPQHF. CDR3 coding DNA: TGTGCCAGCAAGCAACAGGGACTTGGCAATCAGCCCCAGCATTTT.

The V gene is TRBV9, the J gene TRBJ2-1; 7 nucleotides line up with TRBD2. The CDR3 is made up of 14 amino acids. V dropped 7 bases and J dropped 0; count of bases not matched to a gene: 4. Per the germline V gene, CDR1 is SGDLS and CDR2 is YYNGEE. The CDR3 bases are TGTGCCAGCTCCCGGGAGGACTCCTACAATGAGCAGTTCTTC. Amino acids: CASSREDSYNEQFF.

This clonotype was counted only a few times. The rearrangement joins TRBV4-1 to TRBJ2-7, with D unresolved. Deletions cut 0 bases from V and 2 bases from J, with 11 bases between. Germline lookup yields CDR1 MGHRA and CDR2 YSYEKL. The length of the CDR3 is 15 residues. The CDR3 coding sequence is TGCGCCAGCAGCCAAGATAGGACGGACCCCTACGAGCAGTACTTC. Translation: CASSQDRTDPYEQYF.

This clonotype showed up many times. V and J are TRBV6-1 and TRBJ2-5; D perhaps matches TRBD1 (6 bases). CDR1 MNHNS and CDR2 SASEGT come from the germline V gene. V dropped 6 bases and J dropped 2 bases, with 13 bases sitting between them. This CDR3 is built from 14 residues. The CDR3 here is CASSGGGQQETQYF. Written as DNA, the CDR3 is TGTGCCAGCAGCGGCGGCGGACAGCAAGAGACCCAGTACTTC.

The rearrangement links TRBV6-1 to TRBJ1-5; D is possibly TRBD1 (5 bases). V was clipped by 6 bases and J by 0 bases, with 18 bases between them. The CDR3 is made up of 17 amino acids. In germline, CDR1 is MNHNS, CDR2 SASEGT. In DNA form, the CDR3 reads TGTGCCAGCAGGCCTAGGGGCCTCCACGATAGCAATCAGCCCCAGCATTTT. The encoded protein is CASRPRGLHDSNQPQHF.

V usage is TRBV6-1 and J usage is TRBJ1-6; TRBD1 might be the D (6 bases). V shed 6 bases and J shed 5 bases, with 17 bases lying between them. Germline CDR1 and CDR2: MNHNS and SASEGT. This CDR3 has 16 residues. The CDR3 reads CASRPYRVSHNSPLHF. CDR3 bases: TGTGCCAGCAGGCCATACAGGGTTTCTCATAATTCACCCCTCCACTTT.

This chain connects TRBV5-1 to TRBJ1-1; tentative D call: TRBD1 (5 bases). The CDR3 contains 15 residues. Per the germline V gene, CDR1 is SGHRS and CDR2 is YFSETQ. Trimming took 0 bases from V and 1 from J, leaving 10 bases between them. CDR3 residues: CASSLDGATNTEAFF. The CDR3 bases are TGCGCCAGCAGCTTGGATGGGGCGACGAACACTGAAGCTTTCTTT. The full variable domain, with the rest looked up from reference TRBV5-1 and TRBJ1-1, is KAGVTQTPRYLIKTRGQQVTLSCSPISGHRSVSWYQQTPGQGLQFLFEYFSETQRNKGNFPGRFSGRQFSNSRSEMNVSTLELGDSALYLCASSLDGATNTEAFFGQGTRLTVV.

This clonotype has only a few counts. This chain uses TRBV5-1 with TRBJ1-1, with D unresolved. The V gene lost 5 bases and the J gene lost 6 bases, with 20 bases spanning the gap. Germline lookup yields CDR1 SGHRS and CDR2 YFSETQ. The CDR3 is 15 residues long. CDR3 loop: CASSPWLGMGAEAFF. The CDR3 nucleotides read TGCGCCAGCAGTCCCTGGCTAGGCATGGGAGCTGAAGCTTTCTTT.

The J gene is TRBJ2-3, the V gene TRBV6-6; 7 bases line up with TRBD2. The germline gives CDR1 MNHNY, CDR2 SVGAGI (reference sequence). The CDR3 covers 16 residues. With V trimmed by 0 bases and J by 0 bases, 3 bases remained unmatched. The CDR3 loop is CASSYSGGTSTDTQYF. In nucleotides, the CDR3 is TGTGCCAGCAGTTACTCCGGGGGGACTAGCACAGATACGCAGTATTTT.

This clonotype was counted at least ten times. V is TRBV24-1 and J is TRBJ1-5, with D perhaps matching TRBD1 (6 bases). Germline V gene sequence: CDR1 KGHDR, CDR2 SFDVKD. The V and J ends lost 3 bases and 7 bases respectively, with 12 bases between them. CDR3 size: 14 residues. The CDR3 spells CATSDGAGEQPQHF. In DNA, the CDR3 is TGTGCCACCAGTGATGGGGCAGGGGAGCAGCCCCAGCATTTT.

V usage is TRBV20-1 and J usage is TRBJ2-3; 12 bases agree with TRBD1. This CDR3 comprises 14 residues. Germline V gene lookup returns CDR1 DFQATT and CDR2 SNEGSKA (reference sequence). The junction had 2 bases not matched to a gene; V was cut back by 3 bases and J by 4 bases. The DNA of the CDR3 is TGCAGTGCTAGTGGGACAGGGGGCCCAGATACGCAGTATTTT. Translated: CSASGTGGPDTQYF.

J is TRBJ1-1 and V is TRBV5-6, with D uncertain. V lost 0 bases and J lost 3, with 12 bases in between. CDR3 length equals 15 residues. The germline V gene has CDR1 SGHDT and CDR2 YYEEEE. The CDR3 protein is CASSLGLAGYTEAFF. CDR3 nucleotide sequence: TGTGCCAGCAGCTTGGGTCTTGCGGGGTACACTGAAGCTTTCTTT.

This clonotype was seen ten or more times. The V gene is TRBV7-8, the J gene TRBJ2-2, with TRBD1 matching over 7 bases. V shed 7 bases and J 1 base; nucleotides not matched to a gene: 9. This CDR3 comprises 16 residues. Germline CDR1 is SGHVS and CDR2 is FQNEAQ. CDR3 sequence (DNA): TGTGCCAGCACCGACAACAGGGGACAGAACACCGGGGAGCTGTTTTTT. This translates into CASTDNRGQNTGELFF.

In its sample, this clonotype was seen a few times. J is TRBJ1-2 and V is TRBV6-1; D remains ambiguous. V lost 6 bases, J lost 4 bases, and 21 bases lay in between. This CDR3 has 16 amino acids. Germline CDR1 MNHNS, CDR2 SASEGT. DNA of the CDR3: TGTGCCAGCAGATACGGGTATCGACACTCAGTCTATGGCTACACCTTC. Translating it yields CASRYGYRHSVYGYTF.

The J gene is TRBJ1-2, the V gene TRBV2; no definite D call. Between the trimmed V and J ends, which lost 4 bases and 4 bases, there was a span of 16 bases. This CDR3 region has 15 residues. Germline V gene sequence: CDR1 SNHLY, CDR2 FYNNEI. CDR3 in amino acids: CASSAGKGFGYGYTF. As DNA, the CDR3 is TGTGCCAGCAGTGCGGGCAAAGGGTTCGGCTATGGCTACACCTTC. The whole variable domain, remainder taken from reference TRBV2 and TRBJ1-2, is EPEVTQTPSHQVTQMGQEVILRCVPISNHLYFYWYRQILGQKVEFLVSFYNNEISEKSEIFDDQFSVERPDGSNFTLKIRSTKLEDSAMYFCASSAGKGFGYGYTFGSGTRLTVV.

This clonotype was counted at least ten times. CDR3 sequence reads: CASSFAGTSTDTQYF. In nucleotides, the CDR3 is TGTGCCAGCAGCTTTGCGGGCACTAGCACAGATACGCAGTATTTT. This chain connects TRBV7-9 to TRBJ2-3; a possible D gene is TRBD2 (5 bases). V dropped 3 bases and J dropped 0 bases, with 10 bases sitting between them. Germline CDR1 SEHNR, CDR2 FQNEAQ (reference sequence). The CDR3 consists of 15 residues.

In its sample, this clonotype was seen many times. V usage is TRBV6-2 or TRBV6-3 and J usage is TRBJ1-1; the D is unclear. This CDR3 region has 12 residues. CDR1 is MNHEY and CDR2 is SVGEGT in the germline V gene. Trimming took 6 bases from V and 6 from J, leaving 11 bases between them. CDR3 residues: CASRLSGSEAFF. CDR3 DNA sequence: TGTGCCAGCAGGCTGTCGGGCTCTGAAGCTTTCTTT.

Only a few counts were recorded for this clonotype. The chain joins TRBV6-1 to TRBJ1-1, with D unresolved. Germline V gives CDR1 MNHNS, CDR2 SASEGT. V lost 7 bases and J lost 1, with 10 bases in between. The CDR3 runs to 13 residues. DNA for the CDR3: TGTGCCAGCACGAGGCAGACGAACACTGAAGCTTTCTTT. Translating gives CASTRQTNTEAFF.

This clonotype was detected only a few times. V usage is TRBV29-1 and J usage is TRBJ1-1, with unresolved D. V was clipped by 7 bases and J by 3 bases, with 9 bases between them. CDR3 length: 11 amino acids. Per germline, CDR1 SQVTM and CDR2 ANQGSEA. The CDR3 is CSGHRDTEAFF. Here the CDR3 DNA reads TGCAGCGGTCATCGGGACACTGAAGCTTTCTTT.

Here the CDR3 reads CASSLATGQSHTIYF. The DNA for the CDR3 is TGTGCCAGCAGCTTGGCTACGGGACAGAGCCACACCATATATTTT. The chain couples TRBV5-5 to TRBJ1-3, with 7 bases that match TRBD1. The CDR3 consists of 15 residues. The germline CDR1 and CDR2 sequences are SGHKS and YYEKEE (reference sequence). The V segment lost 0 bases and the J segment 8 bases; nucleotides outside the gene matches: 8.